This TCR beta chain comes out of a study of breast tumors, draining lymph nodes, adjacent tissues (dated by TCRdb to about 2016). Broadly, across the study: The study compared TCR beta repertoires across tumor, adjacent nontumor tissue and axillary lymph nodes from breast cancer patients. In human breast cancer, the study set out to evaluate how tumor, surrounding tissue and draining lymph node repertoires relate to one another and whether T cells may move between these sites. Points the paper makes about the study in general: Tumor and nontumor tissue repertoires were significantly more similar in luminal-like than in basal-like breast cancer. Tumor T-cell repertoires showed less diversity than lymph node repertoires and more diversity than nontumor tissue repertoires, and tumor T-cell repertoires showed preferential V and J gene usage. The conclusion that tumor T cells originate in lymph nodes was framed as consistent with a hypothesis rather than directly demonstrated. The data were judged consistent with most tumor T cells deriving from the lymph node and then expanding within tumor tissue.

According to the germline V gene, CDR1 reads SQVTM and CDR2 reads ANQGSEA. Trimming costs V 6 bases and J 6 bases, and their ends lie 11 bases apart. The CDR3 starts with the cysteine, ends with the phenylalanine, and has 11 residues. Of all the DNA, just the CDR3 is kept, 33 bases in frame from base 1. The sequencing machine was an Illumina HiSeq 2000. TCR beta chain libraries were generated by multiplex PCR amplification. High-throughput sequencing was used to analyze the amplified TCR beta chain products. Through fastp at Q25 and MiXCR, TCRdb rebuilt clones from the public reads, retaining in-frame beta chains. All rows with the same CDR3 protein become a single entry with the most common DNA and genes. A total of about 230,000 distinct CDR3 sequences appear in this sample, about 34% of them only once. The top ten hold over 1.1% of the sample. The axillary draining lymph nodes of breast cancer patients were the source of the lymph node samples.

In this sample, this clonotype turned up many times. Its antigen specificity is not known. Base qualities are not provided; no much larger clone lies one nucleotide away. The receptor's source is a female donor with breast cancer. Some clones in this sample may be carry-over from other donors' samples. In this chain, TRBV29-1 is recombined with TRBJ2-5; there is no confident call for the D gene. The sample consisted of axillary lymph node tissue. The nucleotide sequence reads as follows: TGCAGCGTCCGCTTGTCGCAGACCCAGTACTTC. The resulting protein is CSVRLSQTQYF.